These 15 T cell receptor beta chains share one sample of origin, sequenced in a study of cytomegalovirus exposure and HLA in healthy donors. Amplification used 60 Vbeta primers and 13 Jbeta primers. Repertoires were generated with immunoSEQ multiplex PCR, while TCRdb's copy carries only in-frame clones and drops some. The table shows about 140,000 clones, with about 80% occurring only once. The sequenced sample was PBMCs. The receptors were sampled from a woman aged 18-29 years in good health and CMV-seropositive.

The chain employs TRBV18 and TRBJ1-1, with TRBD1 matching over 7 bases. The germline CDR1 and CDR2 sequences are KGHSH and LQKENI. The CDR3 length is 16 residues. Germline trimming cut 2 bases from V and 1 base from J; bases unmatched to any gene: 7. CDR3 DNA: TGTGCCAGCTCACCAGAGGGGGCCCACCCGAACACTGAAGCTTTCTTT. Encoded protein: CASSPEGAHPNTEAFF.

The V and J genes are TRBV28 and TRBJ2-7, with 8 bases identical to TRBD1. The CDR3 extends over 15 amino acids. The V gene end was trimmed by 5 bases and the J gene end by 1 base; junction bases not matched to a gene: 7. Germline V gene lookup returns CDR1 MDHEN and CDR2 SYDVKM. CDR3 residues: CASSTQGAVSYEQYF. As DNA, the CDR3 is TGTGCCAGCAGTACGCAGGGGGCTGTTTCCTACGAGCAGTACTTC.

This chain uses TRBV6-1 with TRBJ2-5; D unclear. Trimming pared 6 bases from V and 3 bases from J, leaving 17 bases between. The germline V gene has CDR1 MNHNS and CDR2 SASEGT. The CDR3 is 15 amino acids. CDR3 nucleotide sequence: TGTGCCAGCAGGCCCCTTGCGACATCAAAAGAGACCCAGTACTTC. Protein sequence: CASRPLATSKETQYF.

The CDR3 DNA is TGTGCCAGCAGTTTTGAGGCGAGGGTGAGCTCTGGGGCCAACGTCCTGACTTTC. This translates into CASSFEARVSSGANVLTF. The chain employs TRBV27 and TRBJ2-6; a weak D match, TRBD2 (5 bases). Germline assignment: CDR1 MNHEY and CDR2 SMNVEV (reference sequence). The CDR3 loop spans 18 amino acids. V lost 3 bases, J lost 0 bases, and 15 bases lay in between.

This clone appeared a single time. CDR3 amino acids: CASSVRSAGANVLTF. The CDR3 DNA reads as TGTGCCAGCAGCGTTAGATCTGCTGGGGCCAACGTCCTGACTTTC. The chain recombines TRBV7-9 with TRBJ2-6; D is uncertain. Trimming cost V 5 bases and J 2 bases, with 10 bases left between them. CDR1 is SEHNR and CDR2 is FQNEAQ in the germline V gene (reference sequence). The CDR3 covers 15 residues.

The V gene is TRBV19, the J gene TRBJ1-2; possibly TRBD1 for D (5 bases). V was shortened by 6 bases and J by 2 bases, with 13 bases between the two germline ends. There are 14 residues in the CDR3. CDR1 and CDR2 (germline): LNHDA, SQIVND (reference sequence). The DNA of the CDR3 is TGTGCCAGTAGAACGACAGATACAAACTATGGCTACACCTTC. It specifies CASRTTDTNYGYTF.

This clone was seen once. The chain uses TRBV14 and TRBJ1-2; no reliable D call. Germline CDR1 and CDR2: SGHDN and FVKESK. The CDR3 consists of 13 residues. Deletions cut 0 bases from V and 8 bases from J, with 10 bases between. CDR3 sequence reads: CASSQDVAKGYTF. DNA of the CDR3: TGTGCCAGCAGCCAAGATGTCGCGAAGGGCTACACCTTC.

This chain joins TRBV29-1 and TRBJ1-1, with TRBD1 matching over 7 bases. Germline V gene data show CDR1 as SQVTM and CDR2 as ANQGSEA. The CDR3 covers 10 residues. V lost 3 bases, J lost 11 bases, and 3 bases stayed unmatched. The CDR3 nucleotides read TGCAGCGTTGATCCAGGGGGTGCTTTCTTT. This codes for CSVDPGGAFF.

This clone was recorded once. The chain joins TRBV27 to TRBJ2-3; D call uncertain. Germline CDR1 is MNHEY and CDR2 is SMNVEV (reference sequence). The CDR3 length is 13 residues. Trimming removed 3 bases at V and 0 bases at J, with 4 bases between. CDR3 nucleotides: TGTGCCAGCAGTTTTTCTAGCACAGATACGCAGTATTTT. Translation gives CASSFSSTDTQYF.

The chain links TRBV6-5 to TRBJ2-7; TRBD1 aligns across 7 bases. The germline V gene has CDR1 MNHEY and CDR2 SVGAGI. The CDR3 covers 12 residues. Trimming took 4 bases from V and 6 from J; bases not matched to a gene: 3. The CDR3 sequence is CASSLGTAEQYF. As DNA, the CDR3 is TGTGCCAGCAGTTTGGGGACAGCCGAGCAGTACTTC.

The chain couples TRBV5-1 to TRBJ2-3, with 8 bases fitting TRBD1. Germline assignment: CDR1 SGHRS and CDR2 YFSETQ. CDR3 length: 15 residues. V shed 2 bases and J 3 bases; nucleotides not matched to a gene: 5. The chain's CDR3 is CASSFGQGLTDTQYF. The DNA for the CDR3 is TGCGCCAGCAGCTTTGGACAGGGATTAACAGATACGCAGTATTTT.

J is TRBJ2-7 and V is TRBV7-8; possible D gene TRBD2, 6 bases. V was pared by 5 bases and J by 4 bases, with 18 bases between. This CDR3 has 15 residues. Per germline, CDR1 SGHVS and CDR2 FQNEAQ. Written as DNA, the CDR3 is TGTGCCAGCAGCCCCGGGGCGGGGAATATGTACGAGCAGTACTTC. Translation: CASSPGAGNMYEQYF.

The chain joins TRBV6-1 to TRBJ2-2; 12 bases agree with TRBD1. From germline, CDR1 is MNHNS and CDR2 SASEGT. V lost 4 bases to trimming and J lost 4 bases; unmatched junction nucleotides: 4. This CDR3 has 16 amino acids. CDR3 loop: CASSAGTGGGTGELFF. CDR3 in DNA: TGTGCCAGCAGTGCGGGGACAGGGGGCGGCACCGGGGAGCTGTTTTTT.

This chain connects TRBV5-1 to TRBJ1-5, with TRBD1 matching 10 bases. CDR3 size: 19 residues. The germline V gene has CDR1 SGHRS and CDR2 YFSETQ. The trim removed 0 bases at V and 3 bases at J, leaving 12 bases unmatched. The CDR3: CASSLGPGQGISHNQPQHF. The CDR3 DNA reads as TGCGCCAGCAGCTTGGGACCGGGACAGGGGATAAGTCACAATCAGCCCCAGCATTTT.

In its sample, this clone was seen once. The chain combines TRBV19 with TRBJ1-4; 8 bases line up with TRBD1. The CDR3 sequence is 13 residues long. V was clipped by 9 bases and J by 8 bases; unmatched bases: 8. The germline CDR1 and CDR2 sequences are LNHDA and SQIVND (reference sequence). Here the CDR3 reads CASRDRPSEKLFF. The CDR3, as DNA: TGTGCCAGCAGGGACAGGCCTTCGGAAAAACTGTTTTTT.